The 14 T cell receptor beta chains reported below all come from one sample, sequenced in a study of blood T cells in healthy people across ages. It was with a sample-barcoded 5' primer and a J-beta primer mix that a second PCR of about 6 to 12 cycles was run. MiXCR, run by TCRdb on the 5' RACE reads, gives a single entry per CDR3 protein. The sample lists 800,000 to 1,300,000 distinct CDR3 sequences; 25% were seen once. The sample was also reused in another study, on T cells of mothers and their children.

Sequencing was carried out using blood. These receptors were obtained from a girl aged 2-10 years in good health.

The J gene is TRBJ1-3, the V gene TRBV19; no clear D. Germline V gene sequence: CDR1 LNHDA, CDR2 SQIVND (reference sequence). V gave up 3 bases and J gave up 0 bases, with 15 bases separating them. The CDR3 contains 17 residues. The CDR3 protein is CASSMAGQNPSGNTIYF. For the CDR3, the DNA is TGTGCCAGTAGTATGGCCGGGCAAAATCCCTCTGGAAACACCATATATTTT.

The rearrangement links TRBV6-6 to TRBJ2-1; no definite D call. V was trimmed by 6 bases and J by 1 base, leaving 10 bases between them. Germline V gene lookup returns CDR1 MNHNY and CDR2 SVGAGI (reference sequence). The CDR3 consists of 14 residues. The CDR3 here is CASRAEYSYNEQFF. CDR3 nucleotide sequence: TGTGCCAGCAGGGCGGAATATTCCTACAATGAGCAGTTCTTC.

The genes are TRBV5-6 and TRBJ2-1, with D maybe TRBD2 (6 bases). The CDR3 is 14 residues long. Germline CDR1 SGHDT, CDR2 YYEEEE. Trimming removed 1 base at V and 8 bases at J, with 13 bases between. The CDR3 reads CASSLQTSWDEQFF. The CDR3 region has the DNA TGTGCCAGCAGCTTGCAAACTAGCTGGGATGAGCAGTTCTTC.

V and J are TRBV4-1 and TRBJ2-4, with D unresolved. Germline V lookup: CDR1 MGHRA, CDR2 YSYEKL. V dropped 1 base and J dropped 6 bases, with 16 bases sitting between them. CDR3 length: 16 residues. This chain's CDR3 is CASSQGSQGPGNIQYF. The DNA of the CDR3 is TGCGCCAGCAGCCAAGGGAGTCAAGGGCCGGGAAACATTCAGTACTTC.

The chain carries TRBV29-1 and TRBJ2-7; TRBD2 matches at 10 bases. V trimming: 6 bases; J trimming: 2 bases; junction bases outside the gene matches: 10. This CDR3 is built from 15 residues. Per germline, CDR1 SQVTM and CDR2 ANQGSEA. This chain's CDR3 is CSVRTSGTGPYEQYF. The CDR3 DNA is TGCAGCGTCCGGACTAGCGGAACAGGGCCCTACGAGCAGTACTTC.

The chain has TRBV10-2 and TRBJ1-2, with a weak D call TRBD1 (6 bases). Trimming cost V 2 bases and J 12 bases, with 16 bases left between them. The CDR3 runs 13 residues. Germline loops: CDR1 WSHSY, CDR2 SAAADI. The CDR3 reads CASSESGSAGDTF. The CDR3 DNA sequence: TGCGCCAGCAGTGAGAGTGGTTCGGCAGGGGACACCTTC.

V and J are TRBV5-1 and TRBJ2-5; D might be TRBD2 (6 bases). Germline CDR1 SGHRS, CDR2 YFSETQ. Trimming cost V 2 bases and J 4 bases, with 9 bases left between them. The CDR3 has 13 amino acids. The chain's CDR3 is CASSFEEGETQYF. The CDR3 nucleotides are TGCGCCAGCAGCTTTGAGGAGGGAGAGACCCAGTACTTC.

This chain uses TRBV3-1 with TRBJ2-1; the match to TRBD2 covers 7 bases. From germline, CDR1 is LGHDT and CDR2 YNNKEL (reference sequence). This CDR3 comprises 16 residues. Germline trimming cut 0 bases from V and 7 bases from J; bases unmatched to any gene: 9. CDR3 sequence (DNA): TGTGCCAGCAGCCAAGATAGGGGAGGGCCATCGAATGAGCAGTTCTTC. It yields the protein CASSQDRGGPSNEQFF.

In its sample, this clonotype was seen a few times. The junction departs from the called germline gene at one end, perhaps through a read error. The gene calls are TRBV7-9 and TRBJ2-5; perhaps TRBD1 as D (8 bases). The CDR3 is 14 residues long. Germline CDR1 reads SEHNR; CDR2 reads FQNEAQ (reference sequence). The DNA of the CDR3 is TGTGCCAGCAGCTTCGAACAGGGGGGGGATGGTTGGTTCTTC. Translation: CASSFEQGGDGWFF.

CDR3 amino acids: CASPTGTENTEAFF. CDR3 coding DNA: TGTGCCAGCCCAACCGGTACTGAGAACACTGAAGCTTTCTTT. V and J are TRBV18 and TRBJ1-1; D unresolved. The CDR3 runs 14 residues. The ends were cut back, 8 bases at V and 1 base at J, with 14 bases in the middle. Germline lookup yields CDR1 KGHSH and CDR2 LQKENI.

This clonotype was counted between two and nine times. CDR3 sequence reads: CASSFKGQNTEAFF. The CDR3 DNA is TGCGCCAGCAGCTTTAAGGGACAGAACACTGAAGCTTTCTTT. The J gene is TRBJ1-1, the V gene TRBV5-1; D perhaps matches TRBD1 (6 bases). Germline loops: CDR1 SGHRS, CDR2 YFSETQ. The germline V and J ends were trimmed by 2 bases and 1 base, with 9 bases remaining between them. CDR3 length: 14 amino acids.

The chain recombines TRBV6-2 or TRBV6-3 with TRBJ2-1; D unresolved. The end of the DNA aligns better with TRBJ2-7, so the J call may be wrong. Germline loops: CDR1 MNHEY, CDR2 SVGEGT. The CDR3 has 12 amino acids. CDR3 bases: TGTGCCAGCAGTAGGGTCTCCTACGAGCAGTACTTC. As protein: CASSRVSYEQYF.

This rearrangement joins TRBV27 to TRBJ1-1; D might be TRBD1 (5 bases). Trimming took 4 bases from V and 6 from J, leaving 15 bases between them. The CDR3 totals 14 residues. The V gene's germline CDR1 is MNHEY and CDR2 SMNVEV (reference sequence). CDR3 sequence: CASSSQGWIAEAFF. The CDR3 coding sequence is TGTGCCAGCAGTTCTCAGGGTTGGATCGCTGAAGCTTTCTTT.

This sequence joins TRBV7-8 and TRBJ2-3; D possibly corresponds to TRBD1 (5 bases). V gave up 1 base and J gave up 2 bases, with 10 bases separating them. Germline V gives CDR1 SGHVS, CDR2 FQNEAQ. This CDR3 spans 15 amino acids. The CDR3 region is CASSLDVGHTDTQYF. The CDR3 nucleotides are TGTGCCAGCAGCTTAGATGTCGGACACACAGATACGCAGTATTTT. Full variable domain (missing parts from reference TRBV7-8 and TRBJ2-3): GAGVSQSPRYKVAKRGQDVALRCDPISGHVSLFWYQQALGQGPEFLTYFQNEAQLDKSGLPSDRFFAERPEGSVSTLKIQRTQQEDSAVYLCASSLDVGHTDTQYFGPGTRLTVL.